This T cell receptor (beta chain) was captured by sequencing in a study of cytotoxic CD8 clonotypes in ibrutinib-treated CLL. Study-level information: Responses: roughly 25 partial, 2 complete; after median roughly 5.5 years, 14 stayed remitted, approximately twelve progressed. Notes on the study in general: Baseline levels of clonality went above those of age-matched healthy donors and moved with circulating CD8+ T-cell counts.

Using immunoSEQ multiplex PCR, the repertoire was profiled, and TCRdb retains in-frame clones only, with some absent. The data show roughly 180,000 clones, around 80% seen once. V was shortened by 8 bases and J by 1 base, with 12 bases between the two germline ends. This CDR3 spans 14 amino acids. In germline, CDR1 is MNHEY, CDR2 SVGAGI. Details on this clone: Its antigen is unknown.

V usage is TRBV6-5 and J usage is TRBJ2-4; tentatively, D is TRBD1 or TRBD2 (6 bases each). The specimen was PBMCs, collected after 24 months of ibrutinib treatment. The receptor was derived from a human donor with chronic lymphocytic leukemia. The CDR3 here is CASRGLGAKNIQYF. The CDR3 DNA reads TGTGCCAGCCGGGGGCTGGGGGCCAAAAACATTCAGTACTTC.